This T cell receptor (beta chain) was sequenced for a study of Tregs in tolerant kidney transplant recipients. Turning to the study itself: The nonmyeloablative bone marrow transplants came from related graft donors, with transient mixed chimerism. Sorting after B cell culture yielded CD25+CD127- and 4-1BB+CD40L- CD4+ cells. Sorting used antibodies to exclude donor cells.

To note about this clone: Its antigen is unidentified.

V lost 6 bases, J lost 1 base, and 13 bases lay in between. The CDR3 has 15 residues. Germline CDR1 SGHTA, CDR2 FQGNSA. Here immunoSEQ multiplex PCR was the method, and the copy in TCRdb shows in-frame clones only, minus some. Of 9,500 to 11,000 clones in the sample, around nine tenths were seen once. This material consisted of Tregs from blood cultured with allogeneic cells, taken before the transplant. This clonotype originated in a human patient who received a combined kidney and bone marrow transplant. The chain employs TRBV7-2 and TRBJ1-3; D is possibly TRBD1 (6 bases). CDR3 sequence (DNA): TGTGCCAGCAGACTAGGGGGGAAATCTGGAAACACCATATATTTT. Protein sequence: CASRLGGKSGNTIYF.